This T cell receptor (beta chain) stems from a study of identifying expanded T cells in peripheral blood. Regarding the study as a whole: Roughly 1.2 clones differed between technical replicates, versus approximately 17 and 20 over time. Roughly two-week clone count variance significantly increased as total template count grew.

This table comes from immunoSEQ multiplex PCR, and its TCRdb copy is limited to in-frame clones, with some not included. The sample holds some 99,000 clones, about nine tenths seen once. Trimming left V 1 base short and J 5 bases short, with 11 bases between. This CDR3 is built from 14 residues. Per the germline V gene, CDR1 is SGHRS and CDR2 is YFSETQ. During the collection period, no donor immune events like infections were recorded. On this clone itself: Its antigen is unknown.

The rearrangement links TRBV5-1 to TRBJ2-3; no reliable D call. This clonotype was obtained from a person aged 18-69 years in good health. The sample taken for sequencing was blood. CDR3 protein: CASSLSGQRDTQYF. CDR3 in DNA: TGCGCCAGCAGCTTGTCAGGTCAGCGAGATACGCAGTATTTT.